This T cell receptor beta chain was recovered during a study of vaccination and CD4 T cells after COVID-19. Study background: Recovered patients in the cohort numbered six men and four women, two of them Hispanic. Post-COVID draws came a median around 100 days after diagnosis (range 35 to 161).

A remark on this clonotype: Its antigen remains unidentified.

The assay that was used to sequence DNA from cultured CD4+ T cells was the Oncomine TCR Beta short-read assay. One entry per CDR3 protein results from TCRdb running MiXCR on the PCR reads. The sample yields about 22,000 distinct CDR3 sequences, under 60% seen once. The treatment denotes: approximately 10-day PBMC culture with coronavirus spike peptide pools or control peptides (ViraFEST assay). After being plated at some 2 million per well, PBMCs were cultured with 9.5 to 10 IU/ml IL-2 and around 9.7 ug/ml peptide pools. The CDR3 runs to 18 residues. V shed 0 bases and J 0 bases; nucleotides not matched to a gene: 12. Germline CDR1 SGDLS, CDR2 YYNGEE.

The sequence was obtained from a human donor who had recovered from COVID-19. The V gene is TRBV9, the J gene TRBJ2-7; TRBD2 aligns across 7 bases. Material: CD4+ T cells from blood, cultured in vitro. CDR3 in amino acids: CASSVDGGVSAISYEQYF. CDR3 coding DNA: TGTGCCAGCAGCGTAGATGGGGGGGTGTCCGCGATCTCCTACGAGCAGTACTTC.